Below, 29 T cell receptor beta chains from the same sample are listed, as sequenced in a study of T-cell memory formation after mild COVID-19 (dated by TCRdb to about 2021). Receptors were amplified or captured by 5' RACE. The listed sequencing device is Illumina NovaSeq 6000. The public reads were run again by TCRdb, first through fastp at Q25 and then through MiXCR, and only productive beta chains were kept. Identical CDR3 protein sequences are pooled into one entry, listed with their most common genes and DNA. The table for this sample lists about 320,000 distinct CDR3 sequences; over 11% of them were counted only once. Over 20% of the sample belongs to the ten largest clones. The specimen sequenced was PBMCs or a T cell subset sorted from them (not recorded which). These receptors were collected from a man between 18 and 29 years old who had mild COVID-19 (a few samples of this study predate the infection). The sample titles of this study are shuffled in the database, so cell type and time point are left out; the donor was told from shared clones.

This clonotype was counted only a few times. The V call is TRBV6-5, the J call TRBJ2-1; possible D gene TRBD1, 6 bases. Deletions cut 0 bases from V and 3 bases from J, with 9 bases between. The germline gives CDR1 MNHEY, CDR2 SVGAGI. The CDR3 is 15 amino acids. CDR3: CASSYSAGVYNEQFF. The CDR3 bases are TGTGCCAGCAGTTACTCGGCAGGGGTCTACAATGAGCAGTTCTTC.

The rearrangement joins TRBV5-3 to TRBJ1-2; 8 nucleotides agree with TRBD1. TRBV5-3 is an open reading frame whose function is uncertain. The CDR3 sequence is 16 residues long. The V segment lost 3 bases and the J segment 4 bases; nucleotides outside the gene matches: 11. CDR3 sequence reads: CARSWTYRGTPYGYTF. CDR3 nucleotides: TGTGCCAGAAGCTGGACCTACAGGGGGACCCCCTATGGCTACACCTTC.

The chain combines TRBV12-3 or TRBV12-4 with TRBJ2-3, with D tentatively TRBD2 (5 bases). V lost 5 bases and J 1 base, leaving 13 bases between the germline ends. This CDR3 has 15 residues. CDR3 bases: TGTGCCAGCAGTCAGGACTTACAAGGCACAGATACGCAGTATTTT. Amino acids: CASSQDLQGTDTQYF.

The chain uses TRBV27 and TRBJ2-3; tentative D call: TRBD1 (6 bases). Germline CDR1 and CDR2: MNHEY and SMNVEV (reference sequence). Trimming left V 6 bases short and J 4 bases short, with 20 bases between. CDR3 size: 16 residues. The CDR3 sequence is CASSVRGSRVADTQYF. The CDR3 region has the DNA TGTGCCAGCAGCGTCAGGGGTTCCAGGGTTGCAGATACGCAGTATTTT.

The genes are TRBV4-1 and TRBJ2-2; D unresolved. V lost 4 bases to trimming and J lost 2 bases, with 20 bases between them. The length of the CDR3 is 18 residues. Per germline, CDR1 MGHRA and CDR2 YSYEKL. CDR3 sequence: CASSPMDGPGPNTGELFF. CDR3 coding DNA: TGCGCCAGCAGCCCCATGGATGGCCCTGGCCCTAACACCGGGGAGCTGTTTTTT.

The chain is built from TRBV3-1 and TRBJ2-7; TRBD2 matches at 9 bases. The CDR3 sequence is 15 residues long. Germline CDR1 is LGHDT and CDR2 is YNNKEL (reference sequence). The V gene end was trimmed by 0 bases and the J gene end by 3 bases; junction bases not matched to a gene: 3. The CDR3 is CASSQELAGHYEQYF. The CDR3 DNA sequence: TGTGCCAGCAGCCAAGAGCTAGCGGGGCACTACGAGCAGTACTTC.

This clonotype was counted ten times or more. V and J are TRBV10-3 and TRBJ2-1, with a possible D match to TRBD2 (6 bases). The CDR3 has 15 amino acids. The V gene lost 4 bases and the J gene lost 9 bases, with 19 bases spanning the gap. Germline CDR1 is ENHRY and CDR2 is SYGVKD. The CDR3 reads CAISAQGRRGSEQFF. In nucleotides, the CDR3 is TGTGCCATCAGTGCCCAAGGGAGGCGGGGCAGTGAGCAGTTCTTC.

This clonotype was counted at least ten times. This chain uses TRBV6-6 with TRBJ2-1, with D perhaps matching TRBD1 or TRBD2 (5 bases each). V dropped 9 bases and J dropped 8 bases, with 17 bases sitting between them. The CDR3 length is 13 residues. From germline, CDR1 is MNHNY and CDR2 SVGAGI (reference sequence). CDR3 DNA sequence: TGTGCCAGGAGGGGATCCTACTGCCATGAGCAGTTCTTC. Translating gives CARRGSYCHEQFF.

The chain's CDR3 is CASTRLPPVYEQYF. CDR3 DNA sequence: TGTGCCAGCACCCGTCTACCTCCGGTATACGAGCAGTACTTC. The chain carries TRBV7-9 and TRBJ2-7; D is undetermined. This CDR3 comprises 14 residues. The V gene lost 7 bases and the J gene lost 4 bases, with 17 bases spanning the gap. Per germline, CDR1 SEHNR and CDR2 FQNEAQ (reference sequence).

V gene TRBV7-8 combines with J gene TRBJ2-1; possible D gene TRBD1, 6 bases. Germline V gene sequence: CDR1 SGHVS, CDR2 FQNEAQ. V was trimmed by 4 bases and J by 3 bases, leaving 13 bases between them. The CDR3 consists of 15 residues. CDR3 nucleotide sequence: TGTGCCAGCAGCTCCTACAGGGTCAGCTACAATGAGCAGTTCTTC. It translates to CASSSYRVSYNEQFF.

This sequence joins TRBV2 and TRBJ2-4, with D uncertain. Trimming stripped 5 bases from V and 1 base from J, with 18 bases between. This CDR3 has 17 residues. Germline assignment: CDR1 SNHLY and CDR2 FYNNEI. The CDR3 loop is CASSLRLVSHAKNIQYF. DNA of the CDR3: TGTGCCAGCAGTTTACGATTGGTCTCCCACGCCAAAAACATTCAGTACTTC.

The CDR3 sequence: CATSAGSQGQPQHF. The CDR3 region has the DNA TGTGCCACCAGCGCGGGGTCACAGGGACAGCCCCAGCATTTT. The chain carries TRBV15 and TRBJ1-5; possibly TRBD1 for D (6 bases). In germline, CDR1 is LNHNV, CDR2 YYDKDF (reference sequence). The CDR3 loop spans 14 amino acids. V lost 5 bases and J lost 7, with 15 bases in between.

The CDR3 region is CASSLGGTAPYEQYF. The CDR3 DNA sequence: TGTGCCAGCAGCTTAGGAGGGACGGCCCCCTACGAGCAGTACTTC. This chain links TRBV7-9 with TRBJ2-7; D tentatively fits TRBD1 or TRBD2 (5 bases each). Trimming took off 1 base at V and 2 bases at J, with 12 bases between the two ends. Germline V lookup: CDR1 SEHNR, CDR2 FQNEAQ (reference sequence). The CDR3 spans 15 residues.

The chain carries TRBV28 and TRBJ2-4, with TRBD2 matching over 9 bases. Losses at the gene ends were 6 bases for V and 8 bases for J; bases not matched to a gene: 8. Germline values: CDR1 MDHEN, CDR2 SYDVKM. This CDR3 contains 14 residues. The CDR3 loop is CASRKAGGSDIQYF. CDR3 coding DNA: TGTGCCAGCAGGAAAGCGGGGGGATCGGACATTCAGTACTTC.

Only a few counts were recorded for this clonotype. The chain uses TRBV5-1 and TRBJ2-5; 11 bases fit TRBD2. Looked up from germline, CDR1 is SGHRS and CDR2 is YFSETQ. Unmatched junction bases numbered 11, after V lost 2 bases and J lost 5 bases. The CDR3 length is 17 residues. The CDR3 DNA follows: TGCGCCAGCAGCTTAACTAGCGGGGGCCGTCTTCAGGAGACCCAGTACTTC. It encodes CASSLTSGGRLQETQYF.

This clonotype was seen more than once but under ten times. This chain links TRBV7-9 with TRBJ1-4; D perhaps matches TRBD1 (6 bases). With 0 bases removed from V and 9 bases from J, the gap between germline ends came to 14 bases. This CDR3 has 15 amino acids. Germline loops: CDR1 SEHNR, CDR2 FQNEAQ (reference sequence). Written as DNA, the CDR3 is TGTGCCAGCAGCTTAGCTAAGGGGGACGATCAAAAACTGTTTTTT. This translates into CASSLAKGDDQKLFF.

The chain uses TRBV27 and TRBJ1-6, with 7 bases lining up with TRBD1. The V and J ends lost 4 bases and 7 bases, in that order; junction bases with no gene match: 1. The CDR3 consists of 13 residues. The germline gives CDR1 MNHEY, CDR2 SMNVEV (reference sequence). CDR3 region: CASSSGGNSPLHF. In nucleotides, the CDR3 is TGTGCCAGCAGTTCAGGGGGGAATTCACCCCTCCACTTT.

The chain recombines TRBV3-1 with TRBJ2-2, with 7 positions matching TRBD1. CDR3 length: 14 residues. Germline V gene data show CDR1 as LGHDT and CDR2 as YNNKEL (reference sequence). The V gene end was trimmed by 4 bases and the J gene end by 7 bases; junction bases not matched to a gene: 6. Written as DNA, the CDR3 is TGTGCCAGCAGCCTAAGGGGGCCGGGCGGGGAGCTGTTTTTT. It codes for CASSLRGPGGELFF.

This rearrangement joins TRBV6-8 to TRBJ2-7; D possibly corresponds to TRBD1 (7 bases). The CDR3 sequence is 17 residues long. Germline V gene sequence: CDR1 MNHGY, CDR2 SAAAGT. Trimming took 4 bases from V and 2 from J, leaving 21 bases between them. Here the CDR3 reads CASSFERPRGAPYEQYF. The DNA of the CDR3 is TGTGCCAGCAGTTTTGAACGCCCCAGGGGGGCACCCTACGAGCAGTACTTC.

This clonotype was seen only a few times. The V gene is TRBV2, the J gene TRBJ2-2; D gene unclear. V was cut by 7 bases and J by 3 bases, with 6 bases left in between. CDR1 and CDR2 from the germline V gene are SNHLY and FYNNEI. CDR3 length: 12 amino acids. The CDR3 nucleotides read TGTGCCAGCAAGCCGGACACCGGGGAGCTGTTTTTT. Encoded protein: CASKPDTGELFF.

The chain is built from TRBV5-5 and TRBJ1-5, with D maybe TRBD1 (6 bases). The CDR3 is 14 amino acids. The ends were cut back, 3 bases at V and 7 bases at J, with 14 bases in the middle. CDR1 SGHKS and CDR2 YYEKEE come from the germline V gene (reference sequence). In DNA form, the CDR3 reads TGTGCCAGCAGCTCCAGCAGGGGCGGGCAGCCCCAGCATTTT. Translation: CASSSSRGGQPQHF.

At least ten counts were recorded for this clonotype. J is TRBJ1-5 and V is TRBV20-1; D not resolved. Trimming shortened V by 3 bases and J by 2 bases, and 14 bases separated the two germline ends. The CDR3 runs to 15 residues. Germline assignment: CDR1 DFQATT and CDR2 SNEGSKA (reference sequence). CDR3 bases: TGCAGTGCTAGTTATGGACGTGGGGGCAATCAGCCCCAGCATTTT. It specifies CSASYGRGGNQPQHF.

There are many counts of this clonotype. The gene calls are TRBV3-1 and TRBJ2-4, with TRBD2 identical over 10 bases. CDR1 and CDR2 from the germline V gene are LGHDT and YNNKEL (reference sequence). With V trimmed by 2 bases and J by 1 base, 2 bases remained unmatched. CDR3 length: 16 residues. Here the CDR3 reads CASSQNSGGAKNIQYF. As DNA, the CDR3 is TGTGCCAGCAGCCAAAATAGCGGGGGGGCCAAAAACATTCAGTACTTC.

This clonotype has just a few counts. The chain couples TRBV5-1 to TRBJ2-3; 10 bases are shared with TRBD2. CDR3 length: 15 amino acids. Germline CDR1 SGHRS, CDR2 YFSETQ. V shed 3 bases and J 5 bases; nucleotides not matched to a gene: 6. This CDR3 reads CASSSGLAVVDTQYF. The DNA of the CDR3 is TGCGCCAGCAGCTCCGGACTAGCGGTTGTAGATACGCAGTATTTT.

The chain couples TRBV5-1 to TRBJ1-6; D possibly corresponds to TRBD1 (5 bases). V was shortened by 0 bases and J by 6 bases, with 7 bases between the two germline ends. Germline loops: CDR1 SGHRS, CDR2 YFSETQ. The CDR3 has 14 amino acids. CDR3 sequence (DNA): TGCGCCAGCAGCTTGGAACAGGTTAATTCACCCCTCCACTTT. It codes for CASSLEQVNSPLHF.

This sequence joins TRBV7-9 and TRBJ1-2; D possibly corresponds to TRBD1 (6 bases). V dropped 4 bases and J dropped 4 bases, with 25 bases sitting between them. The V gene's germline CDR1 is SEHNR and CDR2 FQNEAQ (reference sequence). The length of the CDR3 is 18 residues. For the CDR3, the DNA is TGTGCCAGCAGCTCAACGCTCATCAGGGGCCCCGATCTCTATGGCTACACCTTC. Encoded protein: CASSSTLIRGPDLYGYTF.

This clonotype was counted between two and nine times. The CDR3 DNA sequence: TGTGCCAGCAGCTTAGTAGGGTTGAACACTGAAGCTTTCTTT. Translating it yields CASSLVGLNTEAFF. V usage is TRBV7-9 and J usage is TRBJ1-1, with D unclear. Looked up from germline, CDR1 is SEHNR and CDR2 is FQNEAQ (reference sequence). With 1 base removed from V and 0 bases from J, the gap between germline ends came to 6 bases. The CDR3 extends over 14 amino acids.

The V gene is TRBV4-3, the J gene TRBJ2-5; the match to TRBD2 covers 11 bases. The V gene's germline CDR1 is LGHNA and CDR2 YSLEER. This CDR3 comprises 16 residues. The V and J ends lost 4 bases and 2 bases, in that order; junction bases with no gene match: 6. The CDR3 nucleotides are TGCGCCAGCAGCCCGACTAGCGGGGCGTCTCAAGAGACCCAGTACTTC. Translating gives CASSPTSGASQETQYF.

The chain has TRBV7-6 and TRBJ1-2; TRBD1 matches at 7 bases. Unmatched junction bases numbered 5, after V lost 4 bases and J lost 6 bases. CDR1 SGHVS and CDR2 FNYEAQ come from the germline V gene. This CDR3 is built from 13 residues. The CDR3 DNA follows: TGTGCCAGCAGCTCCGGGACAGCCCATGGCTACACCTTC. Translated, it gives CASSSGTAHGYTF. The full variable domain, completed using reference TRBV7-6 and TRBJ1-2, is GAGVSQSPRYKVTKRGQDVALRCDPISGHVSLYWYRQALGQGPEFLTYFNYEAQQDKSGLPNDRFSAERPEGSISTLTIQRTEQRDSAMYRCASSSGTAHGYTFGSGTRLTVV.